Listed below are T cell receptor beta chains from one sample, sequenced in a study of T cell responses to AZD1222 COVID-19 vaccine. Profiling relied on immunoSEQ multiplex PCR, and the TCRdb table lists in-frame clones only, not all of them. The table records about 120,000 clones, 75% to 90% of them present only once. The sample consisted of peripheral blood, taken on day 0 of AZD1222 vaccination. All receptors come from an adult in good health. Both conserved end residues are part of each CDR3. D genes are given only for firm matches. Rows may omit the clone size; those that give it use once, few, many or a size class.

cdr3_aa cdr3_nt v_call clone_size j_call d_call
CASSRQLVYNEQFF TGTGCCAGTAGTCGACAGCTCGTCTACAATGAGCAGTTCTTC TRBV19 NA TRBJ2-1 NA
CASSAGVGQGYGYTF TGCGCCAGCAGTGCCGGTGTAGGACAGGGGTATGGCTACACCTTC TRBV5-1 NA TRBJ1-2 TRBD1
CASSAIQGMWGNQPQHF TGTGCCAGCAGTGCAATCCAGGGGATGTGGGGCAATCAGCCCCAGCATTTT TRBV28 few TRBJ1-5 NA
CASSQEIGFWSEKNTEAFF TGTGCCAGCAGCCAAGAAATTGGCTTTTGGTCGGAGAAGAACACTGAAGCTTTCTTT TRBV14 NA TRBJ1-1 NA
CAIRKVQENTEAFF TGTGCCATCCGCAAGGTGCAGGAGAACACTGAAGCTTTCTTT TRBV10-3 NA TRBJ1-1 NA
CASSQKGTVNQPQHF TGCGCCAGCAGCCAGAAAGGGACAGTGAATCAGCCCCAGCATTTT TRBV4-1 NA TRBJ1-5 TRBD1
CASSRTGGGTEAFF TGTGCCAGCAGCAGGACAGGGGGCGGCACTGAAGCTTTCTTT TRBV5-4 NA TRBJ1-1 TRBD1
CAWSPSGNTIYF TGTGCCTGGAGTCCCTCTGGAAACACCATATATTTT TRBV30 NA TRBJ1-3 NA
CASSLSRDRERNEQFF TGCGCCAGCAGCTTGTCTAGGGACAGGGAACGGAATGAGCAGTTCTTC TRBV5-1 NA TRBJ2-1 TRBD1
CSVGRGADSNQPQHF TGCAGCGTTGGACGAGGGGCGGATAGCAATCAGCCCCAGCATTTT TRBV29-1 NA TRBJ1-5 NA
CASSLGSGVPYEQYF TGCGCCAGCAGCTTGGGATCCGGCGTGCCCTACGAGCAGTACTTC TRBV5-1 NA TRBJ2-7 NA
CASSLVGQPGNTIYF TGTGCCAGCAGCTTAGTTGGACAGCCTGGAAACACCATATATTTT TRBV7-2 NA TRBJ1-3 NA
CASSPTRAGQPQHF TGTGCCAGCTCACCAACCAGGGCGGGTCAGCCCCAGCATTTT TRBV18 few TRBJ1-5 NA
CASQGSSSYNSPLHF TGTGCCAGCCAGGGTTCGAGCTCCTATAATTCACCCCTCCACTTT TRBV2 NA TRBJ1-6 NA
CASSWLSVSPLNEQFF TGTGCCAGCAGCTGGCTCAGTGTAAGCCCTCTCAATGAGCAGTTCTTC TRBV6-2/TRBV6-3 NA TRBJ2-1 NA
CASSFGGETQYF TGTGCCAGCAGCTTTGGGGGTGAGACCCAGTACTTC TRBV7-2 NA TRBJ2-5 NA
CASSYDRGPHSSYNEQFF TGTGCCAGCAGTTATGACAGGGGCCCACACAGCTCCTACAATGAGCAGTTCTTC TRBV6-2/TRBV6-3 few TRBJ2-1 TRBD1
CASSSLRWAEAFF TGTGCCAGCAGCTCCCTCAGGTGGGCTGAAGCTTTCTTT TRBV7-2 NA TRBJ1-1 NA
CASSLVFSGDTQYF TGTGCCAGCAGCTTAGTTTTCAGCGGGGATACGCAGTATTTT TRBV7-2 NA TRBJ2-3 NA
CASSLAGRLYTGELFF TGTGCCAGCAGCTTAGCGGGGAGGCTTTACACCGGGGAGCTGTTTTTT TRBV7-9 NA TRBJ2-2 NA
CASSDLHSSPLHF TGTGCCAGTTCTGACCTACATAGTTCACCCCTCCACTTT TRBV25-1 NA TRBJ1-6 NA
CSASSYEQYF TGCAGTGCTAGCTCATACGAGCAGTACTTC TRBV20-1 NA TRBJ2-7 NA
CASSPREGRFYGYTF TGTGCCAGCAGTCCTAGAGAGGGGCGGTTCTATGGCTACACCTTC TRBV6-5 NA TRBJ1-2 NA
CASRGTPAGTDTQYF TGCGCCAGCAGGGGGACTCCCGCGGGCACAGATACGCAGTATTTT TRBV5-1 NA TRBJ2-3 NA
CASSKRLTDTQYF TGTGCCAGTAGTAAGAGACTAACAGATACGCAGTATTTT TRBV19 NA TRBJ2-3 NA
CASSYSAGNYGYTF TGTGCCAGCAGTTACTCTGCCGGGAACTATGGCTACACCTTC TRBV6-5 NA TRBJ1-2 NA
CASRGQGLMFGQYF TGTGCCAGCAGGGGACAGGGACTAATGTTTGGGCAGTACTTC TRBV28 NA TRBJ2-7 TRBD1
CAWSRVSYEQYF TGTGCCTGGAGCAGGGTTTCCTACGAGCAGTACTTC TRBV30 NA TRBJ2-7 NA
CASSLRGTRSSYEQYF TGTGCCAGCAGCTTAAGGGGGACCAGGAGCTCCTACGAGCAGTACTTC TRBV7-2 NA TRBJ2-7 NA
CASSTIRGGQPQHF TGTGCCAGTAGTACGATAAGGGGAGGACAGCCCCAGCATTTT TRBV19 NA TRBJ1-5 NA
CASRVMWGGFDEQFF TGTGCCAGTAGGGTAATGTGGGGGGGCTTCGATGAGCAGTTCTTC TRBV19 NA TRBJ2-1 NA
CASRMGSDRGQGYTF TGTGCCAGCAGGATGGGATCGGACAGGGGGCAAGGCTACACCTTC TRBV28 NA TRBJ1-2 TRBD1
CSASRTGTGYGYTF TGCAGTGCTAGTCGGACCGGGACAGGTTATGGCTACACCTTC TRBV20-1 NA TRBJ1-2 TRBD1
CASSLLTEAFF TGTGCCAGCAGCCTCCTCACTGAAGCTTTCTTT TRBV7-9 few TRBJ1-1 NA
CASREQASSYNSPLHF TGCGCCAGCCGAGAACAGGCTAGCTCCTATAATTCACCCCTCCACTTT TRBV4-3 few TRBJ1-6 NA
CASSLAGAGNSPLHF TGCGCCAGCAGCTTAGCAGGGGCGGGTAATTCACCCCTCCACTTT TRBV5-1 NA TRBJ1-6 NA
CAVHSGNTIYF TGTGCGGTACACTCTGGAAACACCATATATTTT TRBV6-5 NA TRBJ1-3 NA
CASTTRAGSNSPLHF TGTGCCAGCACCACCCGGGCAGGGAGTAATTCACCCCTCCACTTT TRBV18 NA TRBJ1-6 NA
CARGVRSYNSPLHF TGTGCGCGAGGGGTTCGCTCCTATAATTCACCCCTCCACTTT TRBV6-5 NA TRBJ1-6 NA
CASALYTDTQYF TGTGCCAGCGCCTTATACACAGATACGCAGTATTTT TRBV2 NA TRBJ2-3 NA
CASTPGGGGYYTF TGCGCCAGCACTCCTGGGGGGGGCGGGTACTACACCTTC TRBV10-2 NA TRBJ1-2 NA
CASSYSNGRGNTEAFF TGTGCCAGCAGTTACTCGAATGGGAGGGGTAACACTGAAGCTTTCTTT TRBV6-5 NA TRBJ1-1 NA
CASRSRRHSGNTIYF TGTGCAAGTCGCTCCAGAAGGCACTCTGGAAACACCATATATTTT TRBV12-2 few TRBJ1-3 NA
CSTGQQETQYF TGCAGTACCGGACAGCAAGAGACCCAGTACTTC TRBV20-1 NA TRBJ2-5 NA
CASSEAAEAAGYTF TGTGCCAGCAGTGAAGCTGCCGAGGCGGCTGGCTACACCTTC TRBV6-1 NA TRBJ1-2 NA